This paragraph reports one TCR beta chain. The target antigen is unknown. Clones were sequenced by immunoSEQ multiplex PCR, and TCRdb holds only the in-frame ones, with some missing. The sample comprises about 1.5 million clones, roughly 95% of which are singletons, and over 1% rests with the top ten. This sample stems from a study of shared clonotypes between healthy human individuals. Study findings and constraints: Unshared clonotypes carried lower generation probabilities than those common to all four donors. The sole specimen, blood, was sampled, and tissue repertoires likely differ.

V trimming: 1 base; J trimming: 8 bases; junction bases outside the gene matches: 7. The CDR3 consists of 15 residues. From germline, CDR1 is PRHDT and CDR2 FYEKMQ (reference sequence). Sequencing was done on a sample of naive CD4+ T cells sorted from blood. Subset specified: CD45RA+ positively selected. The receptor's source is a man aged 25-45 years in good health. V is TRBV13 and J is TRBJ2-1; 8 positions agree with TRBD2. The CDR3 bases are TGTGCCAGCAGCTTAGAGACGGGAGGGCGCGATGAGCAGTTCTTC. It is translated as CASSLETGGRDEQFF.